The entry that follows covers one T cell receptor beta chain sequence. This may come from a read error, since a much larger clone is one base off. TCRdb passed the 5' RACE reads through MiXCR, listing each CDR3 protein once. The sample carries roughly 34,000 distinct CDR3 sequences, approximately 6.9% recorded once. This sample is part of a study of early T cells in non-severe SARS-CoV-2 infection. CDR1 is KGHSH and CDR2 is LQKENI in the germline V gene. The ends were cut back, 1 base at V and 6 bases at J, with 22 bases in the middle. The CDR3 extends over 18 amino acids. The chain has TRBV18 and TRBJ2-4; D gene unclear. This sequence originates from an adult who was a healthcare worker with PCR-confirmed SARS-CoV-2 infection or an uninfected control (not recorded which). Sequenced here: whole blood, sampled at baseline. In DNA, the CDR3 is TGTGCCAGCTCACCACTCGCCCACCCGCTAGGAACCAGAAACATTCAGTACTTC. As protein: CASSPLAHPLGTRNIQYF.